This TCR beta chain was recorded in a study of CXCR3-negative and CXCR3-positive naive CD8 T cells. Study-wide points: More hydrophobic TRB CDR3s occurred in CXCR3-positive than in CXCR3-negative naive cells. Upon cryopreservation, CXCR3 expression partially decreased, and most assays used fresh PBMCs.

Details on this clonotype: As yet, its antigen is unknown.

The libraries of TRB cDNA were constructed through 5' RACE using UMI labels. From its re-call of the 5' RACE reads, TCRdb lists each CDR3 protein once, without DNA. Reported are about 130,000 distinct CDR3 sequences; the ten largest clones contain about 0.62%. This CDR3 comprises 16 residues. Germline assignment: CDR1 MGHRA and CDR2 YSYEKL. CD8+ T cell subsets were each sorted in triplicate, over 250,000 cells apiece. Naivety in CD8+ T cells corresponded to a CD45RO-CCR7+CD27+CD95- phenotype. The clonotype was recovered from a human donor in good health. Some clones in this sample may be carry-over from other donors' samples. The sample comprised naive CXCR3+ CD8+ T cells from blood. The subset was: CD45RO-CCR7+CD27+CD95- naive CD8+ T cells expressing CXCR3 (TNR3+). The chain recombines TRBV4-1 with TRBJ2-2; the D call of TRBD1 rests on TCRdb alone, since no DNA is present to check it. This CDR3 reads CASSQGWGLDTGELFF.